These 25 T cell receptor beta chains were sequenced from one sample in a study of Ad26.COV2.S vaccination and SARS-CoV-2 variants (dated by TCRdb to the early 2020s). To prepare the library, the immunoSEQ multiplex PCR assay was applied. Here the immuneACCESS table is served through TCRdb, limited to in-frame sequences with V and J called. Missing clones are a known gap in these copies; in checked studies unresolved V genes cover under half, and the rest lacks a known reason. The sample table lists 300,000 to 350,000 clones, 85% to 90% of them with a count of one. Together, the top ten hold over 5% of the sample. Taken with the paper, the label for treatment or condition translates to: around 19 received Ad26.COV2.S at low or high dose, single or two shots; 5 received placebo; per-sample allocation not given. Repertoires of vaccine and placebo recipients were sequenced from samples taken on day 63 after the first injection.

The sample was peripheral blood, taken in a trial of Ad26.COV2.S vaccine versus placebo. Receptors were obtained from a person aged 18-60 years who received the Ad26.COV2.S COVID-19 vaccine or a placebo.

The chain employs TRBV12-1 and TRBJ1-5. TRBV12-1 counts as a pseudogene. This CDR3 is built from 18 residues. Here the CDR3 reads CASSPPSPAPNSNQPQHF. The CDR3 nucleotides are TGTGCCAGCAGCCCCCCCTCCCCCGCACCCAATAGCAATCAGCCCCAGCATTTT.

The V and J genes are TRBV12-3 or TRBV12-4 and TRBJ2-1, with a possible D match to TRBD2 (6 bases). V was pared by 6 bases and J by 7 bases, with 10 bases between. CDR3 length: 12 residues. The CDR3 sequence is CASRHLANEQFF. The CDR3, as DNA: TGTGCCAGCAGACACCTAGCGAATGAGCAGTTCTTC.

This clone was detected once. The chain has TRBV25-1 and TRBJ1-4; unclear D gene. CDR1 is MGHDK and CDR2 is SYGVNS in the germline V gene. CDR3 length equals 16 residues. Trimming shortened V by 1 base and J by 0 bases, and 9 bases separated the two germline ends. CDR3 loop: CASSEWIGATNEKLFF. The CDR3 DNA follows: TGTGCCAGCAGTGAATGGATTGGTGCAACTAATGAAAAACTGTTTTTT.

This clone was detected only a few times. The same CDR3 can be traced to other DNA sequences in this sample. CDR3 in amino acids: CASSLEGYGYTF. CDR3 DNA sequence: TGTGCCAGCAGTCTGGAAGGGTATGGCTACACCTTC. This sequence joins TRBV12-3 or TRBV12-4 and TRBJ1-2; no clear D gene. Trimming stripped 5 bases from V and 5 bases from J, with 9 bases between. The CDR3 is made up of 12 amino acids.

The CDR3 reads CASSFENSNTEAFF. CDR3 in DNA: TGTGCCAGCAGCTTCGAGAACTCGAACACTGAAGCTTTCTTT. The rearrangement uses TRBV7-2 and TRBJ1-1, with unresolved D. This CDR3 is built from 14 residues. V shed 3 bases and J shed 1 base, with 9 bases lying between them. Germline V gene data show CDR1 as SGHTA and CDR2 as FQGNSA.

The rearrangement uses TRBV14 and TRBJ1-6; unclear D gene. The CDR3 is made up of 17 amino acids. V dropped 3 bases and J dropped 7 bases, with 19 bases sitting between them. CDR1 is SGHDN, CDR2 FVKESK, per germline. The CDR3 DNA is TGTGCCAGCAGCCACCTGGTAGGCGGACTAAACAATTCACCCCTCCACTTT. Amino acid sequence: CASSHLVGGLNNSPLHF.

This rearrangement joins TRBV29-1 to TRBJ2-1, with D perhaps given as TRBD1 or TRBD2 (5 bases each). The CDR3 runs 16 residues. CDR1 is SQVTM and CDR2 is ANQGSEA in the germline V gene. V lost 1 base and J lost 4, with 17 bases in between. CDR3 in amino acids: CSVEGGTSGFYNEQFF. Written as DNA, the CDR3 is TGCAGCGTTGAAGGGGGGACCAGTGGATTTTACAATGAGCAGTTCTTC.

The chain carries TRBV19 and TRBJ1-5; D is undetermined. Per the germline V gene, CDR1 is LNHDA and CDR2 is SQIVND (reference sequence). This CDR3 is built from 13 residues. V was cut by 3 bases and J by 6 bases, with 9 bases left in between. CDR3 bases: TGTGCCAGTAGTATGGCCCTAGTTCAGCCCCAGCATTTT. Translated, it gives CASSMALVQPQHF. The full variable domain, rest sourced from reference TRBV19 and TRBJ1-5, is DGGITQSPKYLFRKEGQNVTLSCEQNLNHDAMYWYRQDPGQGLRLIYYSQIVNDFQKGDIAEGYSVSREKKESFPLTVTSAQKNPTAFYLCASSMALVQPQHFGDGTRLSIL.

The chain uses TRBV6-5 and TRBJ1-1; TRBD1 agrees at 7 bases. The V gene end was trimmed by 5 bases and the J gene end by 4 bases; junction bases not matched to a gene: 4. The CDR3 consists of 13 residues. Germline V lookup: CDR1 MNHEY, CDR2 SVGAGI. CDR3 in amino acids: CASSKQGSTEAFF. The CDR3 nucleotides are TGTGCCAGCAGTAAACAGGGGAGCACTGAAGCTTTCTTT.

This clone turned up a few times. CDR3 residues: CASSPALTGELFF. The CDR3 DNA reads as TGCGCCAGCAGCCCGGCCCTAACCGGGGAGCTGTTTTTT. The J gene is TRBJ2-2, the V gene TRBV5-1; D is undetermined. The V gene's germline CDR1 is SGHRS and CDR2 YFSETQ. The CDR3 runs 13 residues. Between the trimmed V and J ends, which lost 4 bases and 5 bases, there was a span of 9 bases.

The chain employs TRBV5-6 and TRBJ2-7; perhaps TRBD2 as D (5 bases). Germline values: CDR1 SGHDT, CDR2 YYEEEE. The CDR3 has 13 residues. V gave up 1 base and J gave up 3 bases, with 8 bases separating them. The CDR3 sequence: CASSLMGSYEQYF. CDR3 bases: TGTGCCAGCAGCTTGATGGGGAGCTACGAGCAGTACTTC.

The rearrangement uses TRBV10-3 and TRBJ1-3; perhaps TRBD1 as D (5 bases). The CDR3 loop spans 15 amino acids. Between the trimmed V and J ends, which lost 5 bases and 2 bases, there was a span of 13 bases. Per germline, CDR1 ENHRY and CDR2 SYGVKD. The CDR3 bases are TGTGCCATCAGTCCGACAGATAAAACTGGAAACACCATATATTTT. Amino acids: CAISPTDKTGNTIYF.

CDR3 nucleotides: TGTGCCAGCAGCTCCACCGGGACAGGGAGTCCAGTTGGTACGCAGTATTTT. Protein product: CASSSTGTGSPVGTQYF. The rearrangement uses TRBV7-2 and TRBJ2-3; 9 bases are a match to TRBD1. J was trimmed by 8 bases and V by 4 bases; bases with no gene match: 16. The CDR3 consists of 17 residues. From germline, CDR1 is SGHTA and CDR2 FQGNSA.

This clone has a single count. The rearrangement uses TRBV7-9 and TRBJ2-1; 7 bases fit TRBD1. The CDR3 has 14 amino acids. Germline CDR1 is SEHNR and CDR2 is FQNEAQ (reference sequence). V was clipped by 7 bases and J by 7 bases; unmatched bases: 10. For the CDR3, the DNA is TGTGCCAGCAACCTGGGACAGCCCTCGAATGAGCAGTTCTTC. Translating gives CASNLGQPSNEQFF. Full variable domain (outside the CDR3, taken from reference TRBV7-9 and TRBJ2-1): DTGVSQNPRHKITKRGQNVTFRCDPISEHNRLYWYRQTLGQGPEFLTYFQNEAQLEKSRLLSDRFSAERPKGSFSTLEIQRTEQGDSAMYLCASNLGQPSNEQFFGPGTRLTVL.

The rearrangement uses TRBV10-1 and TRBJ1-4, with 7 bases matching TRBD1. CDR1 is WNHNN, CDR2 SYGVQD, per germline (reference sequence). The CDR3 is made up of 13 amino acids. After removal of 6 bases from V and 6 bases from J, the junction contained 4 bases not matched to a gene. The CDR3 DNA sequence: TGCGCCAGCAGACAGGGGCCTGATGAAAAACTGTTTTTT. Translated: CASRQGPDEKLFF.

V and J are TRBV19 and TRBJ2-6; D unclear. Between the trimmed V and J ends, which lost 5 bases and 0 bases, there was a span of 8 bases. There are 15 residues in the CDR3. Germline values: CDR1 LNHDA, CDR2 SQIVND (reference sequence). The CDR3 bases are TGTGCCAGTAGTTCCCGGTCCTCTGGGGCCAACGTCCTGACTTTC. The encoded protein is CASSSRSSGANVLTF.

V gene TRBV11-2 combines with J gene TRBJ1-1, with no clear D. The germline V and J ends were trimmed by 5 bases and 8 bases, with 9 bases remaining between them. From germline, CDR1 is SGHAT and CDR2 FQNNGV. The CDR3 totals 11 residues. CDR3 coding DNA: TGTGCCAGCAGCCCACGCGGGGAAGCTTTCTTT. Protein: CASSPRGEAFF.

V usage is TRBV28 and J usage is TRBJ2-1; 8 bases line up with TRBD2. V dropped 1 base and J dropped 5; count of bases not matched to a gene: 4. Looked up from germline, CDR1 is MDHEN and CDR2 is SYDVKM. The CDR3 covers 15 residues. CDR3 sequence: CASSLSGSGDNEQFF. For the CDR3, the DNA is TGTGCCAGCAGTTTATCTGGTAGCGGGGACAATGAGCAGTTCTTC.

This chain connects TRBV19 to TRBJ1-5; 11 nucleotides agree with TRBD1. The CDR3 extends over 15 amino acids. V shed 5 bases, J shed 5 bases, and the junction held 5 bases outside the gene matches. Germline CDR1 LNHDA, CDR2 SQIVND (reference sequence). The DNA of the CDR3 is TGTGCCAGTAGTCCTGGGACAGGGGGGCATCAGCCCCAGCATTTT. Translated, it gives CASSPGTGGHQPQHF.

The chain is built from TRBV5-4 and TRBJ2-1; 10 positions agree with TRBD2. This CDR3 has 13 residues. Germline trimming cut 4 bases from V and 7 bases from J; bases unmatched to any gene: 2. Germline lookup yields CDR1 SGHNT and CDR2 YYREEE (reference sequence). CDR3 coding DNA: TGTGCCAGCAGCGCACTAGCGGGAAATGAGCAGTTCTTC. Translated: CASSALAGNEQFF. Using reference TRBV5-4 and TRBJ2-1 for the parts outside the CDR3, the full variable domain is ETGVTQSPTHLIKTRGQQVTLRCSSQSGHNTVSWYQQALGQGPQFIFQYYREEENGRGNFPPRFSGLQFPNYSSELNVNALELDDSALYLCASSALAGNEQFFGPGTRLTVL.

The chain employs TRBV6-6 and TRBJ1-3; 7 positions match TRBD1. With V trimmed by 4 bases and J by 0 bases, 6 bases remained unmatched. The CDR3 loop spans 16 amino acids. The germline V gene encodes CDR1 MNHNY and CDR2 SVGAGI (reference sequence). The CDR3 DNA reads TGTGCCAGCAGTTCCGGGACAGAACCCTCTGGAAACACCATATATTTT. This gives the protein CASSSGTEPSGNTIYF.

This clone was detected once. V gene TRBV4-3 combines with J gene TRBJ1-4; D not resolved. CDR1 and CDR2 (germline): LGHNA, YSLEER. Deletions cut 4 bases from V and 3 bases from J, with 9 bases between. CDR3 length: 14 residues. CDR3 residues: CASSPFGSNEKLFF. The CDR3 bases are TGCGCCAGCAGCCCTTTCGGATCTAATGAAAAACTGTTTTTT.

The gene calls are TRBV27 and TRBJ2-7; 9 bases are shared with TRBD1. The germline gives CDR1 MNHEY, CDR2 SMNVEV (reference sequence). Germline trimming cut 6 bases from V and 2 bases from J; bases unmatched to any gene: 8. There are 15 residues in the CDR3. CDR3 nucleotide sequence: TGTGCCAGCAGCCCAATGGGACAGGGAGCCTACGAGCAGTACGTC. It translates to CASSPMGQGAYEQYV.

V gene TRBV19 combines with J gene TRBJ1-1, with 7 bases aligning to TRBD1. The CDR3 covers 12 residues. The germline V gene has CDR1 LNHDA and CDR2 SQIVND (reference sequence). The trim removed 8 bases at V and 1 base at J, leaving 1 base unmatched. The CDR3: CASQGGNTEAFF. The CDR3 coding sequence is TGTGCCAGTCAGGGGGGGAACACTGAAGCTTTCTTT.

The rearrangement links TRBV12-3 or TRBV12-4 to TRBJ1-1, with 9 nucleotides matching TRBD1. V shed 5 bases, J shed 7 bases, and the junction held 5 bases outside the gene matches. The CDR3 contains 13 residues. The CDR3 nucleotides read TGTGCCAGCAGTCCCGGGGGACAGGGTGAAGCTTTCTTT. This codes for CASSPGGQGEAFF.